This T cell receptor (beta chain) was retrieved from a study of molecular identifiers for immune sequencing clone quantification. Findings and caveats of the study: Highly expanded clone sizes could be underestimated by identical TCR molecules sharing a barcode.

CDR3 size: 15 residues. V was clipped by 4 bases and J by 2 bases, with 13 bases between them. CDR1 and CDR2 (germline): SGDLS, YYNGEE. Making the bulk TCR libraries relied on previously described methods and listed TCR primers. TCRdb re-analysed the PCR reads in MiXCR, keeping a single row per CDR3 protein. The data show some 580,000 distinct CDR3 sequences, less than 30% seen once. This clonotype was observed a few times. Its antigen is unknown. The chain couples TRBV9 to TRBJ2-1; perhaps D is TRBD1 or TRBD2 (5 bases each). The sample consisted of naive CD8+ T cells from blood, with Jurkat cell RNA spiked in. Sample subset: FACS-sorted CD8+CD4-CCR7+CD45RA+ naive T cells. This sequence originates from a human donor in good health. Some libraries in this study had Jurkat cell RNA spiked in. CDR3 protein: CASSRGGGPYNEQFF. The CDR3 DNA follows: TGTGCCAGCAGCCGGGGCGGAGGCCCCTACAATGAGCAGTTCTTC. The complete variable domain, with remaining parts taken from reference TRBV9 and TRBJ2-1, reads DSGVTQTPKHLITATGQRVTLRCSPRSGDLSVYWYQQSLDQGLQFLIQYYNGEERAKGNILERFSAQQFPDLHSELNLSSLELGDSALYFCASSRGGGPYNEQFFGPGTRLTVL.